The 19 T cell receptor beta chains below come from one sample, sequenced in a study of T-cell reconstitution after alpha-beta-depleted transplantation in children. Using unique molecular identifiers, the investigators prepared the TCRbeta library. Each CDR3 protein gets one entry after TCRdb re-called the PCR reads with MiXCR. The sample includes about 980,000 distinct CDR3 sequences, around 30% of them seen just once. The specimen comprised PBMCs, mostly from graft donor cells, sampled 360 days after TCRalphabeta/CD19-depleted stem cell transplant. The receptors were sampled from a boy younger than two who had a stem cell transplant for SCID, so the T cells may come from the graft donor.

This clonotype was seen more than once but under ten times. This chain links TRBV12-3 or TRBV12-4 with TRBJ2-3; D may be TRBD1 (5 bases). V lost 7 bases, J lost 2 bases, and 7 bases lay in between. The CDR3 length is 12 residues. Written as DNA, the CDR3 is TGTGCCAGCATGACAGACACAGATACGCAGTATTTT. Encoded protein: CASMTDTDTQYF.

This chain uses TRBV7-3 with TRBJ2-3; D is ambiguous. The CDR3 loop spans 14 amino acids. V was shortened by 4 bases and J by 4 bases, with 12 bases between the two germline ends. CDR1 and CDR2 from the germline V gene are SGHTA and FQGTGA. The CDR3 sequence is CASSSAREADTQYF. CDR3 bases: TGTGCCAGCAGCTCCGCCCGTGAGGCAGATACGCAGTATTTT.

The CDR3 loop reads CASRSRVSGELFF. CDR3 nucleotide sequence: TGTGCCAGCAGATCTAGGGTTTCCGGGGAGCTGTTTTTT. V and J are TRBV27 and TRBJ2-2; D is unclear. Trimming left V 6 bases short and J 6 bases short, with 11 bases between. The CDR3 totals 13 residues. Germline loops: CDR1 MNHEY, CDR2 SMNVEV (reference sequence).

The CDR3 DNA follows: TGTGCCAGTAGTCCCCAGCGGGGAGGGGAGCAGTACTTC. Residues: CASSPQRGGEQYF. The V and J genes are TRBV19 and TRBJ2-7; 7 positions match TRBD2. V lost 5 bases, J lost 7 bases, and 8 bases stayed unmatched. CDR1 LNHDA and CDR2 SQIVND come from the germline V gene (reference sequence). CDR3 size: 13 residues.

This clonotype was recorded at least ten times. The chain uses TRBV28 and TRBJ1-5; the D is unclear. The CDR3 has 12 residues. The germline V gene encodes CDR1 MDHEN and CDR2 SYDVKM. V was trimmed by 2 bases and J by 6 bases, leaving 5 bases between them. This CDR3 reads CASSLGSQPQHF. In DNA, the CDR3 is TGTGCCAGCAGTTTAGGGAGTCAGCCCCAGCATTTT.

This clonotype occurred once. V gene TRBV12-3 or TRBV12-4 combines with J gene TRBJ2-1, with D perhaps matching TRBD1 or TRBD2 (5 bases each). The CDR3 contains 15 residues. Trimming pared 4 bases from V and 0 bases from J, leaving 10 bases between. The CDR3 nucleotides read TGTGCCAGCAGTTCGGGACGGTTCTCCTACAATGAGCAGTTCTTC. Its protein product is CASSSGRFSYNEQFF.

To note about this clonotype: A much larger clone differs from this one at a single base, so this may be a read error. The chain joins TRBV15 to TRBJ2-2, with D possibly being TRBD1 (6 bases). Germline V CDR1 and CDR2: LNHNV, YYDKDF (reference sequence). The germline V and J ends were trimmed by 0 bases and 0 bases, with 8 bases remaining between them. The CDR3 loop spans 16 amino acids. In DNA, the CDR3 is TGTGCCACCAGCAGAGATGACAGGTCGAACACCGGGGAGCTGTTTTTT. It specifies CATSRDDRSNTGELFF.

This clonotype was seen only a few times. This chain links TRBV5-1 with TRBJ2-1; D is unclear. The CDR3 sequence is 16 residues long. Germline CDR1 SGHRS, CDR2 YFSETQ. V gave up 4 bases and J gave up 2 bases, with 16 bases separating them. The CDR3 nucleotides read TGCGCCAGCAGCCAAAGCCCCAGCGCCCCCTACAATGAGCAGTTCTTC. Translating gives CASSQSPSAPYNEQFF.

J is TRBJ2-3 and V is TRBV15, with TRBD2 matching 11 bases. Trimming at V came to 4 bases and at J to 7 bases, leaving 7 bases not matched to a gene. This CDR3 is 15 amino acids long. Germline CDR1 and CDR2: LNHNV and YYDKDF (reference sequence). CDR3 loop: CATSTLAGGPNTQYF. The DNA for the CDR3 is TGTGCCACCAGCACCTTAGCGGGGGGGCCGAATACGCAGTATTTT.

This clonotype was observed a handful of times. DNA of the CDR3: TGTGCCGGGGGACAGGGGTCCTACGAGCAGTACTTC. This translates into CAGGQGSYEQYF. V and J are TRBV2 and TRBJ2-7; 10 nucleotides agree with TRBD1. The trim removed 11 bases at V and 1 base at J, leaving 2 bases unmatched. The CDR3 is made up of 12 amino acids. Germline values: CDR1 SNHLY, CDR2 FYNNEI.

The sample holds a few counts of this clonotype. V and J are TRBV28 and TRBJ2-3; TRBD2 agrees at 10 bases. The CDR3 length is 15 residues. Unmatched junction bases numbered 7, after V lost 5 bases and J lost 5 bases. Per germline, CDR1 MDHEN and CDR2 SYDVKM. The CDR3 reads CASSPGGLAQDTQYF. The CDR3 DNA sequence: TGTGCCAGCAGTCCGGGGGGACTAGCGCAAGATACGCAGTATTTT.

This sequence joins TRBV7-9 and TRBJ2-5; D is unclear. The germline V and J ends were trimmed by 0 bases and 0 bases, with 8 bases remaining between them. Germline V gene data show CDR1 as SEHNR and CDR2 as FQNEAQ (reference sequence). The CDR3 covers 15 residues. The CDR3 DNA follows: TGTGCCAGCAGCTTAGCGTACGGACACCAAGAGACCCAGTACTTC. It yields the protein CASSLAYGHQETQYF.

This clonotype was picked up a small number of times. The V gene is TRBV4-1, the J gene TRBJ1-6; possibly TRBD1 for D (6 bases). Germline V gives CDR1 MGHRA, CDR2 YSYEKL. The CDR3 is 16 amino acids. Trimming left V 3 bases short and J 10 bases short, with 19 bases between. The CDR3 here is CASSHPIGVRGSPLHF. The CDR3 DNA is TGCGCCAGCAGCCACCCAATAGGGGTAAGGGGGTCACCCCTCCACTTT.

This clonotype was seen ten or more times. CDR3 DNA: TGTGCCAGCAGCCAGGGCACGCAGTATTTT. Its protein is CASSQGTQYF. The gene calls are TRBV12-3 or TRBV12-4 and TRBJ2-5; a possible D gene is TRBD1 (5 bases). Matching the DNA end better, TRBJ2-3 makes the J call doubtful. The CDR3 is made up of 10 amino acids.

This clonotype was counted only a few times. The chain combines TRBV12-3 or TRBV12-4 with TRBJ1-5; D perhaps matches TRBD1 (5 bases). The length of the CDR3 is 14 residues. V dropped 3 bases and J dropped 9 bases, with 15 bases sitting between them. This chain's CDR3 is CASSFGAKERPQHF. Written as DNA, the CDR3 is TGTGCCAGCAGTTTTGGGGCAAAGGAACGGCCCCAGCATTTT.

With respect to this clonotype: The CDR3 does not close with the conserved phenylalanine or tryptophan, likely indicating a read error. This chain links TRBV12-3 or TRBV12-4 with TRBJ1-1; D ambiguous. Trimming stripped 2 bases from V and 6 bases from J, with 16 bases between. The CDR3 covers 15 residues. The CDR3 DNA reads TGTGCCAGCAGTTTATCCCGGGCTCCTGGTGCTGAAGCTTTCTAT. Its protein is CASSLSRAPGAEAFY.

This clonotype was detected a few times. The CDR3 region has the DNA TGCGCCAGCAGCCCGCCAGGGACAGGGTGGCCAGATACGCAGTATTTT. It translates to CASSPPGTGWPDTQYF. This chain connects TRBV5-1 to TRBJ2-3, with 9 bases that match TRBD1. This CDR3 is 16 amino acids long. Germline loops: CDR1 SGHRS, CDR2 YFSETQ. The ends lost 4 bases at V and 4 bases at J; junction bases unmatched: 10.

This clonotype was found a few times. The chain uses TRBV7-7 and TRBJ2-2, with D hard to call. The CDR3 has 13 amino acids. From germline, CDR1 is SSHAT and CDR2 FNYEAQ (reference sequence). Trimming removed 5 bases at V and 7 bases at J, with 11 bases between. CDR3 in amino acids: CASSPLVLGELFF. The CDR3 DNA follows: TGTGCCAGCAGCCCTTTAGTCCTCGGGGAGCTGTTTTTT.

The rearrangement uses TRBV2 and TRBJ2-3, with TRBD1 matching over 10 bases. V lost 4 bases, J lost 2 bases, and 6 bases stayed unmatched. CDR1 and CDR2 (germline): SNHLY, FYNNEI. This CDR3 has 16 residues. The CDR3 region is CASSGGTGDITDTQYF. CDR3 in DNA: TGTGCCAGCAGTGGAGGGACAGGGGACATCACAGATACGCAGTATTTT.